The clone carrying this TCR beta chain was seen only a few times. The data originate from a study of patients and donors after allogeneic stem cell transplantation. TCRdb redid the calling of the RT-PCR reads with MiXCR, one entry per CDR3 protein. There are roughly 880,000 distinct CDR3 sequences in the sample; approximately 18% occur only once, and 5% to 6.5% lies in the top ten. This TCR came from a human donor who was either an allogeneic HSCT recipient or a stem cell or donor lymphocyte infusion donor (not recorded which). It is not recorded whose cells these are; they may come from a transplant donor. The sequenced material came from blood, either unsorted or a sorted T cell fraction (not recorded which).

CDR3 nucleotides: TGTGCCAGCAGCCCTAGCGGGACAGGTTTTAATTCACCCCTCCACTTT. Translation gives CASSPSGTGFNSPLHF. The chain joins TRBV6-1 to TRBJ1-6; 8 nucleotides agree with TRBD1. Germline V CDR1 and CDR2: MNHNS, SASEGT. CDR3 length equals 16 residues. J lost 6 bases, V lost 6 bases, and 10 bases had no gene match.